This passage covers 10 T cell receptor beta chains from one sample sequenced in a study of shared clonotypes between healthy human individuals. Method: immunoSEQ multiplex PCR; TCRdb's copy keeps in-frame clones and lacks some. Of around 430,000 clones in the sample, roughly 80% were seen once. Sequenced input: PBMCs. Every receptor here comes from a woman aged 40 to 50 in good health. Some clones in this sample may be carry-over from other donors' samples.

The genes are TRBV19 and TRBJ1-5; 7 nucleotides line up with TRBD1. The CDR3 sequence is 16 residues long. The V gene's germline CDR1 is LNHDA and CDR2 SQIVND (reference sequence). V shed 1 base and J 4 bases; nucleotides not matched to a gene: 7. The CDR3 region is CASSIAGQAGNQPQHF. The CDR3 bases are TGTGCCAGTAGTATAGCAGGACAGGCGGGGAATCAGCCCCAGCATTTT.

On this clone itself: A far larger clone lies a single base away; this is likely a read error. J is TRBJ2-7 and V is TRBV4-1; TRBD1 matches at 10 bases. With 4 bases clipped from V and 5 bases from J, the junction kept 20 bases outside the gene matches. This CDR3 comprises 19 residues. Germline lookup yields CDR1 MGHRA and CDR2 YSYEKL. The chain's CDR3 is CASSRAGRGQGSGRHEQYF. In nucleotides, the CDR3 is TGCGCCAGCAGCCGCGCAGGAAGGGGACAGGGGTCGGGACGGCACGAGCAGTACTTC.

The chain joins TRBV5-4 to TRBJ1-1; no definite D call. Trimming removed 3 bases at V and 1 base at J, with 7 bases between. This CDR3 is built from 13 residues. Germline V gene data show CDR1 as SGHNT and CDR2 as YYREEE (reference sequence). The CDR3 reads CASSSRGNTEAFF. CDR3 in DNA: TGTGCCAGCAGCTCCCGGGGGAACACTGAAGCTTTCTTT. The entire variable domain, with the rest obtained from reference TRBV5-4 and TRBJ1-1, is as follows: ETGVTQSPTHLIKTRGQQVTLRCSSQSGHNTVSWYQQALGQGPQFIFQYYREEENGRGNFPPRFSGLQFPNYSSELNVNALELDDSALYLCASSSRGNTEAFFGQGTRLTVV.

The chain combines TRBV29-1 with TRBJ2-5, with 7 bases aligning to TRBD2. The CDR3 has 16 amino acids. CDR1 SQVTM and CDR2 ANQGSEA come from the germline V gene. The V gene end was trimmed by 0 bases and the J gene end by 2 bases; junction bases not matched to a gene: 9. CDR3 sequence: CSVEDPAGRIQETQYF. The CDR3, as DNA: TGCAGCGTTGAAGATCCGGCCGGGAGGATACAAGAGACCCAGTACTTC.

This chain links TRBV6-1 with TRBJ1-5; the D is unclear. V was trimmed by 7 bases and J by 4 bases, leaving 17 bases between them. Germline assignment: CDR1 MNHNS and CDR2 SASEGT. This CDR3 region has 15 residues. CDR3 residues: CASTIMAYQNQPQHF. The CDR3, as DNA: TGTGCCAGCACCATCATGGCGTACCAAAATCAGCCCCAGCATTTT.

The chain recombines TRBV2 with TRBJ2-7; 14 bases map to TRBD2. Trimming cost V 4 bases and J 4 bases; bases outside gene matches: 9. The CDR3 loop spans 17 amino acids. The germline V gene has CDR1 SNHLY and CDR2 FYNNEI. The CDR3 reads CASSGSGTSGSEYEQYF. The CDR3 DNA follows: TGTGCCAGCAGTGGTTCCGGGACTAGCGGGAGCGAGTACGAGCAGTACTTC. Drawing the rest from reference TRBV2 and TRBJ2-7, the complete variable domain is EPEVTQTPSHQVTQMGQEVILRCVPISNHLYFYWYRQILGQKVEFLVSFYNNEISEKSEIFDDQFSVERPDGSNFTLKIRSTKLEDSAMYFCASSGSGTSGSEYEQYFGPGTRLTVT.

This rearrangement joins TRBV7-9 to TRBJ2-5; TRBD1 might be the D (5 bases). The DNA matches TRBJ2-7 better at its end, which makes the J call doubtful. CDR3 length: 13 residues. The germline CDR1 and CDR2 sequences are SEHNR and FQNEAQ (reference sequence). The CDR3 sequence is CASSHRNLYEQYF. CDR3 nucleotide sequence: TGTGCCAGCAGCCACAGGAACCTCTACGAGCAGTACTTC.

The chain joins TRBV7-3 to TRBJ2-3; no reliable D call. This CDR3 has 12 amino acids. V was clipped by 3 bases and J by 5 bases, with 6 bases between them. Germline V CDR1 and CDR2: SGHTA, FQGTGA. The CDR3 loop is CASSFFGDTQYF. In nucleotides, the CDR3 is TGTGCCAGCAGCTTTTTTGGAGATACGCAGTATTTT.

The V call is TRBV5-1, the J call TRBJ2-1; 7 positions match TRBD1. This CDR3 is built from 14 residues. V shed 2 bases, J shed 7 bases, and the junction held 6 bases outside the gene matches. CDR1 SGHRS and CDR2 YFSETQ come from the germline V gene. CDR3 region: CASSFTGAGNEQFF. CDR3 bases: TGCGCCAGCAGCTTTACAGGGGCCGGGAATGAGCAGTTCTTC.

V gene TRBV21-1 combines with J gene TRBJ1-2; the table names TRBD1, a call not compared with the DNA. TRBV21-1 counts as a pseudogene. The CDR3 loop spans 19 amino acids. CDR3 sequence reads: CASSSDPGSWTGGNYGYTF. The DNA of the CDR3 is TGTGCCAGCAGCAGTGACCCCGGGAGTTGGACAGGGGGGAACTATGGCTACACCTTC.